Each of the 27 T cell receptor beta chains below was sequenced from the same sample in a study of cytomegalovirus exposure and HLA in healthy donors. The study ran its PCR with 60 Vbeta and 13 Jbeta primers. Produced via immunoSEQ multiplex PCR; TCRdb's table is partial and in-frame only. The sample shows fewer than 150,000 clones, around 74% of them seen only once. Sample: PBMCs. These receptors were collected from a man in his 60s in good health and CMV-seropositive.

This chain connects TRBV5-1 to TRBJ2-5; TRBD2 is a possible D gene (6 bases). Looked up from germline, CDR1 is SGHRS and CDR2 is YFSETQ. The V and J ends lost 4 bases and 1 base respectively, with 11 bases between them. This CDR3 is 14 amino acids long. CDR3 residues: CASSQEGTQETQYF. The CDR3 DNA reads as TGCGCCAGCAGCCAGGAGGGCACCCAAGAGACCCAGTACTTC.

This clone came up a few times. The DNA for the CDR3 is TGTGCCAGCAGTCCTACCCGGGTTGGTTCCTACGAGCAGTACTTC. It is translated as CASSPTRVGSYEQYF. V and J are TRBV27 and TRBJ2-7, with no clear D. Germline V gene sequence: CDR1 MNHEY, CDR2 SMNVEV (reference sequence). The CDR3 spans 15 residues. Trimming took 5 bases from V and 1 from J, leaving 15 bases between them.

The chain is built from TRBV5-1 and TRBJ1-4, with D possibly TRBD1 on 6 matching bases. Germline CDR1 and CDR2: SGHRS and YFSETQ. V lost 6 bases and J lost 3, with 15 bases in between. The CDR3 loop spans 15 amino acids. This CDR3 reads CASNWGGAANEKLFF. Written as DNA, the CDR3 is TGCGCCAGCAACTGGGGGGGGGCTGCTAATGAAAAACTGTTTTTT.

The CDR3 DNA reads TGTGCCTGGAGTGTAGGCCCCACAGGCCACAATGAGCAGTTCTTC. It is translated as CAWSVGPTGHNEQFF. The V call is TRBV30, the J call TRBJ2-1, with TRBD1 as a possible D gene (5 bases). CDR1 is GTSNPN, CDR2 SVGIG, per germline (reference sequence). Trimming removed 0 bases at V and 5 bases at J, with 14 bases between. The CDR3 runs 15 residues.

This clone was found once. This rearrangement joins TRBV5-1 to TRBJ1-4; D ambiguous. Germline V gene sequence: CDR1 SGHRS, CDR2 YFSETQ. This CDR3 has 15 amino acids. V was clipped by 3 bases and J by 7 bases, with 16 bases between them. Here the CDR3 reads CASSSEVSSAEKLFF. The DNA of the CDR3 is TGCGCCAGCAGCTCCGAGGTTTCTTCAGCTGAAAAACTGTTTTTT.

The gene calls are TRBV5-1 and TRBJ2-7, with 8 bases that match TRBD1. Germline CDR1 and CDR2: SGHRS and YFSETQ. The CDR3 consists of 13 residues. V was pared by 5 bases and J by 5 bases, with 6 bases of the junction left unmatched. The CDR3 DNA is TGCGCCAGCAGGCAGGGGGCATTCGACGAGCAGTACTTC. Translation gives CASRQGAFDEQYF.

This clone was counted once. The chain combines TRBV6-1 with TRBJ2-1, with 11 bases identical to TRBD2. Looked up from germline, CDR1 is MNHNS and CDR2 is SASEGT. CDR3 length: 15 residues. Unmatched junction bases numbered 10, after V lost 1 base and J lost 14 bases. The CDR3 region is CASSEDTSGGPFKFF. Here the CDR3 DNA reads TGTGCCAGCAGTGAAGACACTAGCGGGGGACCTTTTAAGTTCTTC.

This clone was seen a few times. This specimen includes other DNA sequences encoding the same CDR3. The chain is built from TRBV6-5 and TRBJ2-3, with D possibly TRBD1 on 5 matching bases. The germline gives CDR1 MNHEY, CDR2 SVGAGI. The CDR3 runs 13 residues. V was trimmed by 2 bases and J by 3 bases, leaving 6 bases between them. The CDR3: CASSYPGTDTQYF. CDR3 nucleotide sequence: TGTGCCAGCAGTTACCCAGGGACAGATACGCAGTATTTT.

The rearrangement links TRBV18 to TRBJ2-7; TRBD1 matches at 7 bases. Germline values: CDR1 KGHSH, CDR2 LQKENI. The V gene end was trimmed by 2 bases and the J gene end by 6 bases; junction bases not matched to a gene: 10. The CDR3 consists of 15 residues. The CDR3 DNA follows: TGTGCCAGCTCACCAATACGGGACAGACGGTCCGAGCAGTACTTC. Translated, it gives CASSPIRDRRSEQYF.

The CDR3 spells CASSTVAGGTYNEQFF. The CDR3 nucleotides read TGCGCCAGCAGCACTGTAGCGGGAGGTACCTACAATGAGCAGTTCTTC. V usage is TRBV5-1 and J usage is TRBJ2-1, with TRBD2 matching 10 bases. The CDR3 loop spans 16 amino acids. V lost 4 bases to trimming and J lost 2 bases; unmatched junction nucleotides: 6. The V gene's germline CDR1 is SGHRS and CDR2 YFSETQ.

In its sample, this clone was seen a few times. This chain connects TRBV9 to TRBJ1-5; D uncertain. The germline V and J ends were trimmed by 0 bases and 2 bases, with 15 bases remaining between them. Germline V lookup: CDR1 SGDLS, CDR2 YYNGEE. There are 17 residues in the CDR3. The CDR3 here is CASSVASDLVGNQPQHF. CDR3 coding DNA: TGTGCCAGCAGCGTAGCTTCGGATCTAGTCGGCAATCAGCCCCAGCATTTT.

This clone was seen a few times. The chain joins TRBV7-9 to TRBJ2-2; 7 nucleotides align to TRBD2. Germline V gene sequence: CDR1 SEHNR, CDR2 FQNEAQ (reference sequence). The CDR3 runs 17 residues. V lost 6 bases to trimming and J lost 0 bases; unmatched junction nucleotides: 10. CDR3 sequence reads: CASSSSTSGANTGELFF. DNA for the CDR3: TGTGCCAGCAGTTCTTCCACCAGCGGGGCGAACACCGGGGAGCTGTTTTTT.

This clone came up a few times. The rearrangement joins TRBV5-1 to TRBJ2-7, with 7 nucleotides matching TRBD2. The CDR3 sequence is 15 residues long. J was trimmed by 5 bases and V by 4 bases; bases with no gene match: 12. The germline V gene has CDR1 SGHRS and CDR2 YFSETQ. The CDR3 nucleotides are TGCGCCAGCAGCAGGACTAGTCCCCGGATAGACGAGCAGTACTTC. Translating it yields CASSRTSPRIDEQYF.

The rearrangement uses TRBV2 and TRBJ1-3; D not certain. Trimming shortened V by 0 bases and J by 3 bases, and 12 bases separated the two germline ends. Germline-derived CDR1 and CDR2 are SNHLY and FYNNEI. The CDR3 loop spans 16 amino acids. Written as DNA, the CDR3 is TGTGCCAGCAGTGAAGCATCTCAGGCTATTGGAAACACCATATATTTT. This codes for CASSEASQAIGNTIYF.

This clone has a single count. CDR3 sequence (DNA): TGTGCCAGCTCGCCCGGACAGGGCCACACTGAAGCTTTCTTT. It specifies CASSPGQGHTEAFF. This sequence joins TRBV18 and TRBJ1-1; 8 bases fit TRBD1. V was pared by 6 bases and J by 3 bases, with 6 bases of the junction left unmatched. The CDR3 runs 14 residues. CDR1 KGHSH and CDR2 LQKENI come from the germline V gene.

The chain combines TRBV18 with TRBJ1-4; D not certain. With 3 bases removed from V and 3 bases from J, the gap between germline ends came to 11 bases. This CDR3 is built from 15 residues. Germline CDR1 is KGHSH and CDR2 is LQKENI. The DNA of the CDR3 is TGTGCCAGCTCACCGGATCTGGGAGCTAATGAAAAACTGTTTTTT. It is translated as CASSPDLGANEKLFF.

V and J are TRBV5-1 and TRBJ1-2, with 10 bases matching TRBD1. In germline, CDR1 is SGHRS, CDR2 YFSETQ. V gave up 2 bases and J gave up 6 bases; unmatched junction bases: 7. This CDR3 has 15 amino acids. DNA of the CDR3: TGCGCCAGCAGCTTTGATACGGACAGGGGGAATGGCTACACCTTC. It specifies CASSFDTDRGNGYTF.

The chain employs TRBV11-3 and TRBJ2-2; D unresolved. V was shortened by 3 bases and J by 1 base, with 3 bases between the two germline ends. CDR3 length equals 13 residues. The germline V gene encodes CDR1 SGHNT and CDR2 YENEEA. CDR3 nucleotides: TGTGCCAGCAGCTTCAAGAACACCGGGGAGCTGTTTTTT. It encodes CASSFKNTGELFF. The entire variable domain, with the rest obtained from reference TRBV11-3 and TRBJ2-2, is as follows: EAGVVQSPRYKIIEKKQPVAFWCNPISGHNTLYWYLQNLGQGPELLIRYENEEAVDDSQLPKDRFSAERLKGVDSTLKIQPAELGDSAVYLCASSFKNTGELFFGEGSRLTVL.

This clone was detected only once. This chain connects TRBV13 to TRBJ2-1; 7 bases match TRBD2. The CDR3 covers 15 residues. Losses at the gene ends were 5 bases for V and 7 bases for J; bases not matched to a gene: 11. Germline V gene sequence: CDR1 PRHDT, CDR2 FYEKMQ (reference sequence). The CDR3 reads CASSPRGMDGNEQFF. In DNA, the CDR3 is TGTGCCAGCAGCCCGCGGGGGATGGACGGAAATGAGCAGTTCTTC. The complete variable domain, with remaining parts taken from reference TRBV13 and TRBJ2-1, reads AAGVIQSPRHLIKEKRETATLKCYPIPRHDTVYWYQQGPGQDPQFLISFYEKMQSDKGSIPDRFSAQQFSDYHSELNMSSLELGDSALYFCASSPRGMDGNEQFFGPGTRLTVL.

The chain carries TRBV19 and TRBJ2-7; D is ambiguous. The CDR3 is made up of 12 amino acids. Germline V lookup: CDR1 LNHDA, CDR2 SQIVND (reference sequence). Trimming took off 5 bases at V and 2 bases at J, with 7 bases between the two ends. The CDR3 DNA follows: TGTGCCAGTAGTTCCCAGGCCTACGAGCAGTACTTC. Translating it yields CASSSQAYEQYF.

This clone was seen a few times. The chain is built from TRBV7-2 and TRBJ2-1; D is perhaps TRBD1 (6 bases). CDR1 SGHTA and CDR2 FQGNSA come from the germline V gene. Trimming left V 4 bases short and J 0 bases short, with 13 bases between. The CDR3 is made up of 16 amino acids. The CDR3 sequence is CASSSDSLFSYNEQFF. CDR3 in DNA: TGTGCCAGCAGCTCGGACAGCCTCTTCTCCTACAATGAGCAGTTCTTC. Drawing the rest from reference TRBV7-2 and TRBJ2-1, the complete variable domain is GAGVSQSPSNKVTEKGKDVELRCDPISGHTALYWYRQSLGQGLEFLIYFQGNSAPDKSGLPSDRFSAERTGGSVSTLTIQRTQQEDSAVYLCASSSDSLFSYNEQFFGPGTRLTVL.

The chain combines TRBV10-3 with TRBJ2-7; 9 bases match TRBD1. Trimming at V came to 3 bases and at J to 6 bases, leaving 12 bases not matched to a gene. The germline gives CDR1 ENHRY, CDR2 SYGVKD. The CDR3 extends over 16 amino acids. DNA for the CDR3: TGTGCCATCAGTGACGCCAGAGACAGGGGGGCCCTCGAGCAGTACTTC. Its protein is CAISDARDRGALEQYF.

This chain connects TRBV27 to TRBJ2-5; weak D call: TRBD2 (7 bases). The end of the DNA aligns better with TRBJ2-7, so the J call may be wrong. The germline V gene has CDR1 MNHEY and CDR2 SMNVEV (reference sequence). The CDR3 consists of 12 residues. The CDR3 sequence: CASSWEGGEQYF. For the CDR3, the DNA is TGTGCCAGCAGTTGGGAGGGGGGCGAGCAGTACTTC.

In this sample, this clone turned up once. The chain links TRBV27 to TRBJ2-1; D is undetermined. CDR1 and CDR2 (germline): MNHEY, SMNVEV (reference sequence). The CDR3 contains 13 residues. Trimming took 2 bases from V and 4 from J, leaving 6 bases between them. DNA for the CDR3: TGTGCCAGCAGTTTAAGAGCATACAATGAGCAGTTCTTC. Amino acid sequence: CASSLRAYNEQFF.

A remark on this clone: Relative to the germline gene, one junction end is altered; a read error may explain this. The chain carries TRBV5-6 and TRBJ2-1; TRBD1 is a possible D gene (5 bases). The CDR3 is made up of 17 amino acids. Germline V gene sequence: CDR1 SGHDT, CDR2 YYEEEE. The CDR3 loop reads CASSLAKGILLYNEQLF. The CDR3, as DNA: TGTGCCAGCAGCTTGGCCAAGGGGATCCTCCTCTACAATGAGCAGCTCTTC.

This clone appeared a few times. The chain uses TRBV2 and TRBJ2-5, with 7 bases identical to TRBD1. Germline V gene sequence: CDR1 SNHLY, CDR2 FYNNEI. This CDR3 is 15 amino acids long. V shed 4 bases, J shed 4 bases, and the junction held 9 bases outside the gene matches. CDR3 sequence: CASSAYRGPGETQYF. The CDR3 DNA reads TGTGCCAGCAGTGCCTACAGGGGCCCGGGAGAGACCCAGTACTTC. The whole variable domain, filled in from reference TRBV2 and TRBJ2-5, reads EPEVTQTPSHQVTQMGQEVILRCVPISNHLYFYWYRQILGQKVEFLVSFYNNEISEKSEIFDDQFSVERPDGSNFTLKIRSTKLEDSAMYFCASSAYRGPGETQYFGPGTRLLVL.

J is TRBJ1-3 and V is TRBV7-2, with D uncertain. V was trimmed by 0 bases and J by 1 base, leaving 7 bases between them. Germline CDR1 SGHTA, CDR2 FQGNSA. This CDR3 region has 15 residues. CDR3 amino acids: CASSLAGGSGNTIYF. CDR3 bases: TGTGCCAGCAGCTTAGCGGGAGGGTCTGGAAACACCATATATTTT.